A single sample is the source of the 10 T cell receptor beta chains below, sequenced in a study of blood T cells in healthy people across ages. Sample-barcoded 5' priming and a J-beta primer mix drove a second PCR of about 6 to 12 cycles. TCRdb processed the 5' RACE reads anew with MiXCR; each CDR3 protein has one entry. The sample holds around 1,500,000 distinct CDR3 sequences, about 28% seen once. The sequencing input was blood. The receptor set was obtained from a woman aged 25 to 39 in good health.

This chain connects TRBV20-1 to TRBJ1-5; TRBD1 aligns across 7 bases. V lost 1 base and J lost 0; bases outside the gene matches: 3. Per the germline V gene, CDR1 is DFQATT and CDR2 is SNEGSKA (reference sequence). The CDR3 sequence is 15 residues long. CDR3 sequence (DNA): TGCAGTGCTAGAGCAGGGGGTAATAGCAATCAGCCCCAGCATTTT. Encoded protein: CSARAGGNSNQPQHF.

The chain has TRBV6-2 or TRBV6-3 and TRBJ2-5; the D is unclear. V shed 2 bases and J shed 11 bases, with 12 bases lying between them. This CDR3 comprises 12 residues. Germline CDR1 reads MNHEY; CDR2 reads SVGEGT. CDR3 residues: CASSYDGFKQYF. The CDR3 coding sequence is TGTGCCAGCAGTTACGATGGGTTCAAGCAGTACTTC.

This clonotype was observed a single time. The CDR3 here is CSASRQGSTKNIQYF. CDR3 DNA: TGCAGTGCCAGCCGACAGGGATCCACCAAAAACATTCAGTACTTC. The chain couples TRBV20-1 to TRBJ2-7, with 7 nucleotides matching TRBD1. The J call may be in error: the DNA end matches TRBJ2-4 better. From germline, CDR1 is DFQATT and CDR2 SNEGSKA (reference sequence). The CDR3 totals 15 residues.

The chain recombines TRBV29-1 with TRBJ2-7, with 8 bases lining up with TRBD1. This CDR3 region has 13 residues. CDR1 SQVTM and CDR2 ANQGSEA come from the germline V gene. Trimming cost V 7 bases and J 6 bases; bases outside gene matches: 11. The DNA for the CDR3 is TGCAGCGCGCACCCGGACAGGGTAGGCGAGCAGTACTTC. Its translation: CSAHPDRVGEQYF.

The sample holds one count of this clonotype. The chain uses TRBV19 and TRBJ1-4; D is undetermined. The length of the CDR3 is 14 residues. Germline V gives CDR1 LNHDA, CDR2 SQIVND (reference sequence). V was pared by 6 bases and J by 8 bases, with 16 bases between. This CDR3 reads CASSPMSANEKLFF. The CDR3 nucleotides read TGTGCCAGTAGCCCGATGTCGGCAAACGAAAAACTGTTTTTT.

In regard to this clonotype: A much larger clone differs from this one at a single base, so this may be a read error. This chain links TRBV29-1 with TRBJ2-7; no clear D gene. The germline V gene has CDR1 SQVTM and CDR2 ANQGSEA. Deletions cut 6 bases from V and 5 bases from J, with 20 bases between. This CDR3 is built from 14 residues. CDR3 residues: CSVVSGSVFDEQYF. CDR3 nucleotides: TGCAGCGTCGTCTCAGGCAGCGTTTTTGACGAGCAGTACTTC.

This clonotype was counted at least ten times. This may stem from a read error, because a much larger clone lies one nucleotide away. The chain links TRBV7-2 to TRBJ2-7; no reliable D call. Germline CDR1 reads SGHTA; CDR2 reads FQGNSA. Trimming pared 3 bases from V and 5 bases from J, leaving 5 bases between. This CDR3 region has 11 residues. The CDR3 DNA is TGTGCCAGCAGCTTTACCCACGAGCAGTACTTC. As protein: CASSFTHEQYF.

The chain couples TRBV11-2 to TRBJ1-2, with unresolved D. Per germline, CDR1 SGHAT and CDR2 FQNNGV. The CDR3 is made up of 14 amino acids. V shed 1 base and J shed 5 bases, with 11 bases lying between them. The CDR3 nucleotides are TGTGCCAGCAGCTTAGCGATCATCGATTATGGCTACACCTTC. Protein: CASSLAIIDYGYTF.

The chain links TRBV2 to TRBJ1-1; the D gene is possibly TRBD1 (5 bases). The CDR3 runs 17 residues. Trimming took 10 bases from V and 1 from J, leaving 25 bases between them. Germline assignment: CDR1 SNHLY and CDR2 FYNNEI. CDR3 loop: CAITKRSQGLGNTEAFF. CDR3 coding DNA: TGTGCCATCACGAAAAGGTCCCAGGGCCTAGGGAACACTGAAGCTTTCTTT.

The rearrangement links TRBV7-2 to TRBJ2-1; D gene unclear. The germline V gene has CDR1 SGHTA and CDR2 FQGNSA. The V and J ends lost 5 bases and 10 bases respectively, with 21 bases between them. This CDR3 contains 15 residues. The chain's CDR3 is CASSLGRVLTYEQFF. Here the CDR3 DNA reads TGTGCCAGCAGCCTAGGAAGGGTTTTGACCTACGAGCAGTTCTTC.